This T cell receptor beta chain was obtained from a study of blood T cell repertoires in COVID-19. Study summary: Specimens from acute and convalescent COVID-19 originated in the United States, Italy and Spain. Sources were T cells, B-cell-depleted T cells, or PBMCs; the material itself was cDNA or gDNA.

There are 15 residues in the CDR3. Germline loops: CDR1 SGHTA, CDR2 FQGTGA. V lost 6 bases to trimming and J lost 0 bases, with 11 bases between them. In the authors' workflow: It was from reference gene primer amplification that nucleated cell counts were estimated. Profiled with immunoSEQ multiplex PCR; TCRdb holds only in-frame clones, not every one. V, J and clone size are those of that table, while D and trimming were read from the DNA. This table holds 200,000 to 250,000 clones, more than 80% found once. Material: peripheral blood. The chain joins TRBV7-3 to TRBJ2-2, with a tentative D call TRBD2 (6 bases). The clonotype comes from a young woman with COVID-19, enrolled during active disease. The CDR3 nucleotides read TGTGCCAGCAGGCCTAGCGCCTCGAACACCGGGGAGCTGTTTTTT. Translation: CASRPSASNTGELFF.